The 25 T cell receptor beta chains presented below share a single source sample, sequenced in a study of PD-1 blockade in classical Hodgkin lymphoma. All trial patients relapsed after autologous stem cell transplantation. Some clones are missing from TCRdb's copy, which holds only in-frame ones; the method was immunoSEQ multiplex PCR. Counted here are 12,000 or so clones, 85% occurring once; the ten biggest clones make up about 29%. The sequenced sample was peripheral blood mononuclear cells (PBMCs), obtained at baseline. The receptor set was obtained from a human donor with classical Hodgkin lymphoma.

The chain employs TRBV30 and TRBJ2-6, with a weak D call TRBD2 (5 bases). CDR1 is GTSNPN and CDR2 is SVGIG in the germline V gene (reference sequence). V gave up 4 bases and J gave up 0 bases, with 7 bases separating them. The CDR3 loop spans 14 amino acids. The CDR3 DNA reads TGTGCCTGGATGGACTTCTCTGGGGCCAACGTCCTGACTTTC. It yields the protein CAWMDFSGANVLTF.

This rearrangement joins TRBV6-5 to TRBJ1-1; weak D call: TRBD1 (6 bases). Looked up from germline, CDR1 is MNHEY and CDR2 is SVGAGI. The CDR3 runs 14 residues. V lost 5 bases and J 5 bases, leaving 15 bases between the germline ends. The CDR3 nucleotides read TGTGCCAGCAGTCTCGGAGGGGGAGGGACTGAAGCTTTCTTT. It is translated as CASSLGGGGTEAFF.

This clone was detected a few times. The chain couples TRBV2 to TRBJ2-6, with 7 bases that match TRBD1. In germline, CDR1 is SNHLY, CDR2 FYNNEI. The CDR3 sequence is 17 residues long. V dropped 10 bases and J dropped 0; count of bases not matched to a gene: 12. CDR3 sequence (DNA): TGTGCCATCTGGGGACAGCCTTTATTCTCTGGGGCCAACGTCCTGACTTTC. It is translated as CAIWGQPLFSGANVLTF.

V and J are TRBV4-3 and TRBJ2-3; tentatively, D is TRBD2 (5 bases). The CDR3 has 15 amino acids. The germline CDR1 and CDR2 sequences are LGHNA and YSLEER. V dropped 0 bases and J dropped 4 bases, with 11 bases sitting between them. DNA of the CDR3: TGCGCCAGCAGCCAAGATCCGTGGGAGTCAGATACGCAGTATTTT. Its protein product is CASSQDPWESDTQYF.

This clone was detected only once. The V gene is TRBV28, the J gene TRBJ1-2, with D hard to call. This CDR3 has 12 residues. The germline V gene has CDR1 MDHEN and CDR2 SYDVKM. The V end was cut by 8 bases, the J end by 0 bases, with 7 bases between. CDR3 nucleotide sequence: TGTGCCAGCTCTCCCTCTAACTATGGCTACACCTTC. It specifies CASSPSNYGYTF.

This clone came up a few times. The chain has TRBV7-9 and TRBJ1-1; TRBD1 might be the D (6 bases). CDR3 length: 14 amino acids. Germline lookup yields CDR1 SEHNR and CDR2 FQNEAQ (reference sequence). With 3 bases removed from V and 4 bases from J, the gap between germline ends came to 12 bases. DNA for the CDR3: TGTGCCAGCAGCTTGACAGGTGGAGGCACTGAAGCTTTCTTT. It specifies CASSLTGGGTEAFF.

The CDR3: CASSSGQAPNYGYTF. CDR3 sequence (DNA): TGTGCCAGCAGCTCGGGACAGGCCCCCAACTATGGCTACACCTTC. The gene calls are TRBV7-2 and TRBJ1-2, with 8 bases identical to TRBD1. There are 15 residues in the CDR3. Germline CDR1 reads SGHTA; CDR2 reads FQGNSA. The junction had 6 bases not matched to a gene; V was cut back by 4 bases and J by 2 bases.

The CDR3 spells CASSQGAENYGYTF. In nucleotides, the CDR3 is TGCGCCAGCAGCCAAGGGGCAGAAAACTATGGCTACACCTTC. The J gene is TRBJ1-2, the V gene TRBV4-3; D unresolved. V gave up 1 base and J gave up 2 bases, with 8 bases separating them. The CDR3 spans 14 residues. From germline, CDR1 is LGHNA and CDR2 YSLEER.

This rearrangement joins TRBV18 to TRBJ2-7, with D maybe TRBD2 (6 bases). V was trimmed by 0 bases and J by 3 bases, leaving 15 bases between them. In germline, CDR1 is KGHSH, CDR2 LQKENI. CDR3 length equals 16 residues. CDR3 DNA sequence: TGTGCCAGCTCACCACCGGAGGGTAGGGAAAACTACGAGCAGTACTTC. Protein: CASSPPEGRENYEQYF.

This clone showed up just a few times. The chain combines TRBV4-1 with TRBJ1-2; D might be TRBD1 (5 bases). Trimming pared 1 base from V and 7 bases from J, leaving 10 bases between. The CDR3 runs 13 residues. Per germline, CDR1 MGHRA and CDR2 YSYEKL. The CDR3 region has the DNA TGCGCCAGCAGCCAAGTCTTCGGGGGTGGCTACACCTTC. Translation: CASSQVFGGGYTF.

V is TRBV6-1 and J is TRBJ2-7; the match to TRBD1 covers 10 bases. V dropped 6 bases and J dropped 3; count of bases not matched to a gene: 8. Per germline, CDR1 MNHNS and CDR2 SASEGT. This CDR3 has 15 amino acids. The CDR3 DNA follows: TGTGCCAGCAGCCCCTCGGGGACAGGGGACTACGAGCAGTACTTC. Residues: CASSPSGTGDYEQYF.

The chain combines TRBV12-5 with TRBJ1-2; 7 bases fit TRBD1. In germline, CDR1 is LGHNT, CDR2 FRNRAP. V was clipped by 2 bases and J by 8 bases; unmatched bases: 5. CDR3 size: 13 residues. The CDR3 region is CASGLSRGSGYTF. The CDR3 DNA reads as TGTGCTAGTGGTTTGTCCAGGGGGAGCGGCTACACCTTC.

The chain uses TRBV6-5 and TRBJ1-2; no definite D call. This CDR3 has 14 amino acids. Germline V gives CDR1 MNHEY, CDR2 SVGAGI. V lost 6 bases to trimming and J lost 5 bases, with 16 bases between them. The CDR3: CASRDGLDLYGYTF. CDR3 in DNA: TGTGCCAGCAGGGACGGGCTAGACTTATATGGCTACACCTTC.

The V and J genes are TRBV7-2 and TRBJ2-2; D ambiguous. Germline V gene sequence: CDR1 SGHTA, CDR2 FQGNSA. The CDR3 length is 13 residues. V shed 4 bases and J shed 7 bases, with 10 bases lying between them. The CDR3 region is CASSSVIGGELFF. CDR3 DNA sequence: TGTGCCAGCAGCTCCGTCATTGGCGGGGAGCTGTTTTTT. The complete variable domain, with remaining parts taken from reference TRBV7-2 and TRBJ2-2, reads GAGVSQSPSNKVTEKGKDVELRCDPISGHTALYWYRQSLGQGLEFLIYFQGNSAPDKSGLPSDRFSAERTGGSVSTLTIQRTQQEDSAVYLCASSSVIGGELFFGEGSRLTVL.

This clone was found once. V and J are TRBV9 and TRBJ2-7, with 7 bases aligning to TRBD1. Per the germline V gene, CDR1 is SGDLS and CDR2 is YYNGEE. The CDR3 is made up of 15 amino acids. The V gene end was trimmed by 4 bases and the J gene end by 3 bases; junction bases not matched to a gene: 10. The CDR3 sequence is CASSSDRAAFYEQYF. The DNA of the CDR3 is TGTGCCAGCAGCTCCGACAGGGCCGCCTTCTACGAGCAGTACTTC.

The chain combines TRBV6-6 with TRBJ2-1; D is uncertain. Germline CDR1 and CDR2: MNHNY and SVGAGI (reference sequence). The CDR3 spans 12 residues. V dropped 1 base and J dropped 9 bases, with 7 bases sitting between them. The CDR3 DNA reads TGTGCCAGCAGTTACTGGGCTGGTGAGCAGTTCTTC. It translates to CASSYWAGEQFF.

The chain joins TRBV15 to TRBJ1-5; D possibly corresponds to TRBD1 (6 bases). The CDR3 runs to 17 residues. Looked up from germline, CDR1 is LNHNV and CDR2 is YYDKDF (reference sequence). Deletions cut 6 bases from V and 2 bases from J, with 20 bases between. The CDR3: CATSSRPKGGGNQPQHF. The CDR3 nucleotides read TGTGCCACCAGTTCGAGGCCCAAGGGGGGGGGCAATCAGCCCCAGCATTTT.

The chain is built from TRBV6-5 and TRBJ1-6; D is uncertain. From germline, CDR1 is MNHEY and CDR2 SVGAGI. The V end was cut by 2 bases, the J end by 9 bases, with 5 bases between. CDR3 size: 12 residues. CDR3 sequence (DNA): TGTGCCAGCAGTTACATGGGTTCACCCCTCCACTTT. It yields the protein CASSYMGSPLHF.

This chain uses TRBV9 with TRBJ1-6, with 9 bases lining up with TRBD1. The CDR3 loop spans 15 amino acids. CDR1 and CDR2 from the germline V gene are SGDLS and YYNGEE. After removal of 0 bases from V and 9 bases from J, the junction contained 4 bases not matched to a gene. CDR3 region: CASSVATGGRSPLHF. For the CDR3, the DNA is TGTGCCAGCAGCGTAGCTACAGGGGGCCGTTCACCCCTCCACTTT.

This rearrangement joins TRBV10-1 to TRBJ2-7; 10 bases line up with TRBD1. The ends lost 3 bases at V and 7 bases at J; junction bases unmatched: 12. CDR3 length equals 16 residues. Germline lookup yields CDR1 WNHNN and CDR2 SYGVQD (reference sequence). The CDR3 DNA sequence: TGCGCCAGCAGTGACTTTACGGACAGGGGGAAAGGGGAGCAGTACTTC. It codes for CASSDFTDRGKGEQYF.

The chain is built from TRBV28 and TRBJ1-6; D remains unclear. The CDR3 is 14 residues long. With 8 bases removed from V and 3 bases from J, the gap between germline ends came to 11 bases. Germline CDR1 reads MDHEN; CDR2 reads SYDVKM. The CDR3 loop reads CASVDNLYNSPLHF. Here the CDR3 DNA reads TGTGCCAGCGTAGACAATCTCTATAATTCACCCCTCCACTTT.

The chain carries TRBV9 and TRBJ2-2; no clear D gene. The V end was cut by 1 base, the J end by 0 bases, with 4 bases between. Germline lookup yields CDR1 SGDLS and CDR2 YYNGEE. The CDR3 is 14 amino acids. The CDR3 sequence is CASSVLSNTGELFF. CDR3 in DNA: TGTGCCAGCAGCGTACTTTCGAACACCGGGGAGCTGTTTTTT.

This clone was counted a few times. The chain has TRBV19 and TRBJ2-5; no clear D gene. The germline CDR1 and CDR2 sequences are LNHDA and SQIVND (reference sequence). CDR3 length: 14 residues. Trimming pared 5 bases from V and 9 bases from J, leaving 19 bases between. In DNA form, the CDR3 reads TGTGCCAGTAGTCCCTCGGTCAACAAGTTGGCCCAGTACTTC. Its translation: CASSPSVNKLAQYF. Looking up the rest from reference TRBV19 and TRBJ2-5 gives the full variable domain: DGGITQSPKYLFRKEGQNVTLSCEQNLNHDAMYWYRQDPGQGLRLIYYSQIVNDFQKGDIAEGYSVSREKKESFPLTVTSAQKNPTAFYLCASSPSVNKLAQYFGPGTRLLVL.

The chain has TRBV6-1 and TRBJ1-2; D is possibly TRBD1 (6 bases). This CDR3 region has 14 residues. V was shortened by 4 bases and J by 8 bases, with 17 bases between the two germline ends. Per the germline V gene, CDR1 is MNHNS and CDR2 is SASEGT. CDR3 sequence reads: CASSGGDTPRGYTF. The CDR3 DNA sequence: TGTGCCAGCAGTGGGGGGGACACCCCGAGGGGCTACACCTTC.

The V gene is TRBV11-2, the J gene TRBJ2-2; 9 bases map to TRBD1. Per the germline V gene, CDR1 is SGHAT and CDR2 is FQNNGV. The CDR3 contains 18 residues. The V and J ends lost 2 bases and 5 bases, in that order; junction bases with no gene match: 12. The CDR3 DNA reads TGTGCCAGCAGCTTAATCAGTCCGGGACAGGGTAATACCGGGGAGCTGTTTTTT. Its protein is CASSLISPGQGNTGELFF.